This record covers a single T cell receptor (beta chain). Its antigen remains unidentified. TCRdb reanalysed the RT-PCR reads using MiXCR and keeps one entry per CDR3 protein. The repertoire consists of about 700,000 distinct CDR3 sequences, with more than 15% occurring once and the leading ten covering around 10%. CDR3 length equals 15 residues. Trimming shortened V by 2 bases and J by 7 bases, and 15 bases separated the two germline ends. Germline V gene lookup returns CDR1 MNHEY and CDR2 SVGAGI. This specimen comes from a study of response to subunit inactivated influenza vaccine. Study-wide results and limits: Authors proposed each seasonal influenza vaccination draws in few new T cells.

The sample in question was PBMCs from blood, obtained 12 days after vaccination. The V call is TRBV6-5, the J call TRBJ1-5; the D is unclear. This TCR derives from a man in his fifties or sixties who received an inactivated influenza vaccine. The CDR3 is CASSYTGPEDQPQHF. CDR3 DNA sequence: TGTGCCAGCAGTTACACCGGACCGGAGGACCAGCCCCAGCATTTT.